This record looks at one T cell receptor beta chain sequence and its context. Clones were read by immunoSEQ multiplex PCR, and TCRdb kept only the in-frame ones, dropping some. The table lists around 91,000 clones, approximately 88% of them singletons, with around 14% in the top ten. This sample is drawn from a study of T cells in localized non-small cell lung cancer. Germline CDR1 and CDR2: SNHLY and FYNNEI. Trimming removed 8 bases at V and 5 bases at J, with 16 bases between. This CDR3 has 13 residues. The chain links TRBV2 to TRBJ2-7, with D possibly being TRBD2 (7 bases). The source of this sequence is a man between 40 and 70 years old with stage I squamous cell lung carcinoma. Sequences were derived from peripheral blood, sampled before any cancer treatment. DNA of the CDR3: TGTGCCAGCCGGGAGGACAGTTTAAACGAGCAGTACTTC. Translation: CASREDSLNEQYF.